This T cell receptor beta chain comes out of a study of shared clonotypes between healthy human individuals. Study-wide context: Each donor's CD8 memory used one plate, CD8 naive two, each CD4 subset three.

Clones were read by immunoSEQ multiplex PCR, and TCRdb kept only the in-frame ones, dropping some. Of a few million clones listed, 90% to 95% are singletons. In this sample, this clone turned up once. All of the donors resided in Nashville, Tennessee, and each was a Caucasian adult. Sequencing input: naive CD4+ T cells sorted from blood. Subset here: CD45RA+ positively selected. This TCR came from a man aged 18 to 30 in good health.

The CDR3 DNA is TGTGCCATCAGTGACCGGACAGGGTCGAACACCGGGGAGCTGTTTTTT. Its protein product is CAISDRTGSNTGELFF. The rearrangement joins TRBV10-3 to TRBJ2-2; 8 nucleotides line up with TRBD1. Germline assignment: CDR1 ENHRY and CDR2 SYGVKD. V was pared by 3 bases and J by 0 bases, with 3 bases of the junction left unmatched. The length of the CDR3 is 16 residues.